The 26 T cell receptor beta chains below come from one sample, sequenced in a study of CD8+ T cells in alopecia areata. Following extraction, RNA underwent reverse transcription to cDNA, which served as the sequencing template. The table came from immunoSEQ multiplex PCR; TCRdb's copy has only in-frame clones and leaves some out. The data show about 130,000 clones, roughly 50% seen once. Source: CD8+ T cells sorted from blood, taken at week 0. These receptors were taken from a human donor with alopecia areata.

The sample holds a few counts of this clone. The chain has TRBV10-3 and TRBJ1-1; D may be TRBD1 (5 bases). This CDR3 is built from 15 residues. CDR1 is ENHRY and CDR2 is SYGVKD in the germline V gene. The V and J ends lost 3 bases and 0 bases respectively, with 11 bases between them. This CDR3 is CAISDQWDLNTEAFF. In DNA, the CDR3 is TGTGCCATCAGTGATCAGTGGGACTTGAACACTGAAGCTTTCTTT.

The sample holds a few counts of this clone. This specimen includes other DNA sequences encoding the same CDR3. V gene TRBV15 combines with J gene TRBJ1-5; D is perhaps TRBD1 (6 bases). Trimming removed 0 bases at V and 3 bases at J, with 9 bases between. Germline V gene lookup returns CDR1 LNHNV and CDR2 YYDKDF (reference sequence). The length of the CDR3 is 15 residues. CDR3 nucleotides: TGTGCCACCAGCAGAGATAGGGGGGCCAATCAGCCCCAGCATTTT. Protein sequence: CATSRDRGANQPQHF.

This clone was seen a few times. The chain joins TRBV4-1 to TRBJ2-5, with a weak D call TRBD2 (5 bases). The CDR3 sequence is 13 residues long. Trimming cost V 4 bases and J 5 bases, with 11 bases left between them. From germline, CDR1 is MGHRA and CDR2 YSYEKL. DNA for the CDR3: TGCGCCAGCAGCCTTCTAGCCGGGGAGACCCAGTACTTC. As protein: CASSLLAGETQYF.

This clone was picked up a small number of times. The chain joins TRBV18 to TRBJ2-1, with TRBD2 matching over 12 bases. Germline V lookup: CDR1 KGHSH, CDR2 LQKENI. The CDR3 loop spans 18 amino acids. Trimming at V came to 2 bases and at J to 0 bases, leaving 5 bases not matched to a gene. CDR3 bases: TGTGCCAGCTCACCAGGGACTAGCGGGCTGAGCTCCTACAATGAGCAGTTCTTC. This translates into CASSPGTSGLSSYNEQFF.

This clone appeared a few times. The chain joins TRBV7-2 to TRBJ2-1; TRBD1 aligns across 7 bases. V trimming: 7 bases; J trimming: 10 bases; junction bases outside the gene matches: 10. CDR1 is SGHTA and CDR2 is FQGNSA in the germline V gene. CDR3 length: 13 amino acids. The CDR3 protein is CASTQLRGQEQFF. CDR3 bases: TGTGCCAGCACCCAACTGAGGGGGCAAGAGCAGTTCTTC.

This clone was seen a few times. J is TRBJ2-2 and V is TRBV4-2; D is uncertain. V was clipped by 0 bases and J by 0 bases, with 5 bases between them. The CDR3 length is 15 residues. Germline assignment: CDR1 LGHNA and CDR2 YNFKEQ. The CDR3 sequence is CASSQDGPNTGELFF. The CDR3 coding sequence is TGTGCCAGCAGCCAAGACGGGCCGAACACCGGGGAGCTGTTTTTT.

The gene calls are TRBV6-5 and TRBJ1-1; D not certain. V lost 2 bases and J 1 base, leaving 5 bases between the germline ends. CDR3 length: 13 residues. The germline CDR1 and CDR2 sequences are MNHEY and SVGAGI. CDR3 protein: CASSYAGNTEAFF. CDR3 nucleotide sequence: TGTGCCAGCAGTTACGCGGGGAACACTGAAGCTTTCTTT.

CDR3 DNA: TGTGCCAGCAGTCCCCGACTAGCGGGAAGCACAGATACGCAGTATTTT. Its protein product is CASSPRLAGSTDTQYF. V is TRBV27 and J is TRBJ2-3; TRBD2 aligns across 11 bases. CDR3 length: 16 amino acids. Germline-derived CDR1 and CDR2 are MNHEY and SMNVEV (reference sequence). Trimming at V came to 5 bases and at J to 0 bases, leaving 4 bases not matched to a gene.

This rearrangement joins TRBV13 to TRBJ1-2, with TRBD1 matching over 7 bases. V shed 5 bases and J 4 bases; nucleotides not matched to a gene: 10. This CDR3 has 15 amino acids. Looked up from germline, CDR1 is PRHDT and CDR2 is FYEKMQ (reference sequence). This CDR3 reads CASSVTGEGPYGYTF. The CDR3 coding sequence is TGTGCCAGCAGCGTAACAGGGGAAGGTCCCTATGGCTACACCTTC.

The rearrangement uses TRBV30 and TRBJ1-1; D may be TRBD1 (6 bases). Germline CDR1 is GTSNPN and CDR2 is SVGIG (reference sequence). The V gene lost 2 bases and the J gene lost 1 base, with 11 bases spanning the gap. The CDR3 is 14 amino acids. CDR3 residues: CAWSPWTENTEAFF. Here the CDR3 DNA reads TGTGCCTGGAGTCCCTGGACAGAGAACACTGAAGCTTTCTTT.

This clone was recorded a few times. The CDR3 nucleotides are TGTGCCAGCAGCATGCGACTAGCGGGGGGGCGGAATGAGCAGTTCTTC. This gives the protein CASSMRLAGGRNEQFF. The chain is built from TRBV21-1 and TRBJ2-1; the table gives TRBD2 as D, unverified against the DNA. TRBV21-1 is recorded as a pseudogene. The CDR3 totals 16 residues.

The CDR3, as DNA: TGTGCCAGCAGCTACCTTAAGGAGGACACTGAAGCTTTCTTT. This sequence encodes CASSYLKEDTEAFF. The rearrangement joins TRBV7-9 to TRBJ1-1; the D is unclear. V lost 4 bases to trimming and J lost 3 bases, with 12 bases between them. The CDR3 contains 14 residues. Germline V CDR1 and CDR2: SEHNR, FQNEAQ (reference sequence).

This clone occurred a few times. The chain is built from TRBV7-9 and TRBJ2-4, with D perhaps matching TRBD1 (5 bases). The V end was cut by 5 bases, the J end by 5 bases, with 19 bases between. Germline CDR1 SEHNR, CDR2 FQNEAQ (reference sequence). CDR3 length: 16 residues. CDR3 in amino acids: CASSIGSGSLENIQYF. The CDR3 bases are TGTGCCAGCAGCATTGGCTCAGGGTCCCTTGAAAACATTCAGTACTTC.

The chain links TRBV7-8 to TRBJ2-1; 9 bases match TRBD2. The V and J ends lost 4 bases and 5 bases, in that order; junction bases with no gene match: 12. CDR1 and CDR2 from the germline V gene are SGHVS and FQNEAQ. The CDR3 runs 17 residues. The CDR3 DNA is TGTGCCAGCAGCTCCTACAAAGCGGGGGGCCACAACAATGAGCAGTTCTTC. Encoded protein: CASSSYKAGGHNNEQFF.

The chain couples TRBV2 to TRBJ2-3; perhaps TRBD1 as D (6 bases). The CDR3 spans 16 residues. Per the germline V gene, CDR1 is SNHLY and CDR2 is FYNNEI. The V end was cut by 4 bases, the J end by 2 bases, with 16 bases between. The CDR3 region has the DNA TGTGCCAGCAGTGGGGGAATGGACAGTTACACAGATACGCAGTATTTT. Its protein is CASSGGMDSYTDTQYF.

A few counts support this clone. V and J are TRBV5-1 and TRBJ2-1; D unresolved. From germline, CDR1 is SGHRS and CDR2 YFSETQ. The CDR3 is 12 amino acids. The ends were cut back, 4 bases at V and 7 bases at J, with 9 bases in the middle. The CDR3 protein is CASSGGRNEQFF. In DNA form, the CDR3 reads TGCGCCAGCAGCGGTGGCAGGAATGAGCAGTTCTTC.

CDR3 sequence (DNA): TGTGCCAGCAGTTTCTCGACAGGGGAGGCCACCGGGGAGCTGTTTTTT. As protein: CASSFSTGEATGELFF. The chain couples TRBV27 to TRBJ2-2, with 8 bases that match TRBD1. The CDR3 has 16 residues. Germline CDR1 MNHEY, CDR2 SMNVEV (reference sequence). Trimming took 3 bases from V and 4 from J; bases not matched to a gene: 7.

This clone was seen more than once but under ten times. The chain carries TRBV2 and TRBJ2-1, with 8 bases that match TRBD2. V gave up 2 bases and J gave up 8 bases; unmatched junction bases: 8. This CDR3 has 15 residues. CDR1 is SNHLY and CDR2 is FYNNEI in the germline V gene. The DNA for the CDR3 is TGTGCCAGCAGTGAATCGAGCGGGGGATGGTATGAGCAGTTCTTC. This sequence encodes CASSESSGGWYEQFF.

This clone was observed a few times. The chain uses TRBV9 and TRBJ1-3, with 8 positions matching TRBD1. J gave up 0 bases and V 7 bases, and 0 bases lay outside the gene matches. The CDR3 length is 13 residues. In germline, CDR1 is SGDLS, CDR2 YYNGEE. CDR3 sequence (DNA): TGTGCCAGCGGACAGGGCTCTGGAAACACCATATATTTT. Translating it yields CASGQGSGNTIYF.

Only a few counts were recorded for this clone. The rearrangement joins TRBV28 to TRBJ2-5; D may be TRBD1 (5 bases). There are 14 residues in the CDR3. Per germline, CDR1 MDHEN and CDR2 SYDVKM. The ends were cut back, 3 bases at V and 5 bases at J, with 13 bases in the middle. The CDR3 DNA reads TGTGCCAGCAGTTTCCAGGGTTTTGGGGAGACCCAGTACTTC. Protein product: CASSFQGFGETQYF.

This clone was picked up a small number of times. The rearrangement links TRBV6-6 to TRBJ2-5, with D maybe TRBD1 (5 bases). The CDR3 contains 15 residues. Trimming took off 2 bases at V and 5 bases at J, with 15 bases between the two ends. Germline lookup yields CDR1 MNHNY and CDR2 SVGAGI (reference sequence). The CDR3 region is CASSYTARVKETQYF. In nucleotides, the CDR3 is TGTGCCAGCAGTTACACGGCCAGGGTGAAGGAGACCCAGTACTTC.

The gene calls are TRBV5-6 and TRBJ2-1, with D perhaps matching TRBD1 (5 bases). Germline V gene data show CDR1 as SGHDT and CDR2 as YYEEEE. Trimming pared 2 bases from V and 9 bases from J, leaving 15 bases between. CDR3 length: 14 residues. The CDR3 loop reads CASSLGAPTTEQFF. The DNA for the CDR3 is TGTGCCAGCAGCTTAGGGGCCCCCACGACTGAGCAGTTCTTC.

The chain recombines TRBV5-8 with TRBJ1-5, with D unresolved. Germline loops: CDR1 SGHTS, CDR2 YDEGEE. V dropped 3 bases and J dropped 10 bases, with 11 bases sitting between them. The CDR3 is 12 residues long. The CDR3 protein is CASSSPPQPQHF. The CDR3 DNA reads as TGTGCCAGCAGCTCCCCGCCCCAACCCCAGCATTTT.

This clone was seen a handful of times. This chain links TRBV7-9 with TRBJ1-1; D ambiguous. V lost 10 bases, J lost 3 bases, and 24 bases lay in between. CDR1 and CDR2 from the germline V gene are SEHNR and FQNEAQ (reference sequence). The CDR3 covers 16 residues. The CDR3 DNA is TGTGCCACCAAATCCCCGGCGGGAGGTTTTGACACTGAAGCTTTCTTT. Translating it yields CATKSPAGGFDTEAFF.

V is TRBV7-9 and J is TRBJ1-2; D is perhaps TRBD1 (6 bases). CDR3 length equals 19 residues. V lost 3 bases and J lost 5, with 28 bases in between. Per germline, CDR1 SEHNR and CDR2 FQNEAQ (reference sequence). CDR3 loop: CASSFFSSRGGTNSYGYTF. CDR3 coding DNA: TGTGCCAGCAGCTTCTTTTCCTCGCGCGGCGGGACAAACTCATATGGCTACACCTTC.

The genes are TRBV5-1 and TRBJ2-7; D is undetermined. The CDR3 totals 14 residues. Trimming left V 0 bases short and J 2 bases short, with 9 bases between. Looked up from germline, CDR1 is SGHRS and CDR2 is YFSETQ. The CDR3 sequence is CASSLGGIPYEQYF. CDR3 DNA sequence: TGCGCCAGCAGCTTGGGAGGAATCCCCTACGAGCAGTACTTC.